The 13 T cell receptor beta chains in this list originate from one sample, sequenced in a study of blood T cell repertoires in COVID-19. Repertoires were generated with immunoSEQ multiplex PCR, while TCRdb's copy carries only in-frame clones and drops some. The table has under 500,000 clones, about 85% seen once; the top ten hold under 2%. The sample was PBMCs or T cells enriched from blood (not recorded which). These receptors were collected from a woman younger than 30 with acute COVID-19.

This clone has a single count. This chain links TRBV24-1 with TRBJ2-3; the match to TRBD1 covers 9 bases. CDR1 and CDR2 (germline): KGHDR, SFDVKD. V shed 4 bases, J shed 2 bases, and the junction held 6 bases outside the gene matches. CDR3 size: 16 residues. The CDR3 bases are TGTGCCACCAGTGAGTCCGGGACAGGGCTCACAGATACGCAGTATTTT. It translates to CATSESGTGLTDTQYF.

In its sample, this clone was seen once. The V and J genes are TRBV27 and TRBJ2-5; D perhaps matches TRBD2 (8 bases). Trimming took off 8 bases at V and 4 bases at J, with 17 bases between the two ends. This CDR3 comprises 14 residues. Germline assignment: CDR1 MNHEY and CDR2 SMNVEV (reference sequence). The CDR3 nucleotides are TGTGCCAGCCGCGACAGGGCGGGGGGAGAGACCCAGTACTTC. Translated, it gives CASRDRAGGETQYF.

V gene TRBV2 combines with J gene TRBJ1-5; the D gene is possibly TRBD1 (6 bases). Trimming pared 6 bases from V and 10 bases from J, leaving 13 bases between. Germline CDR1 reads SNHLY; CDR2 reads FYNNEI. The CDR3 runs to 12 residues. The CDR3 loop is CASRDSQKPQHF. The CDR3 bases are TGTGCCAGCAGGGACAGTCAAAAACCCCAGCATTTT.

The chain combines TRBV10-3 with TRBJ1-1; D is ambiguous. CDR1 ENHRY and CDR2 SYGVKD come from the germline V gene. CDR3 length: 13 residues. V lost 1 base and J lost 0, with 3 bases in between. The CDR3 DNA sequence: TGTGCCATCAGTGAGTTCGTGAACACTGAAGCTTTCTTT. Protein: CAISEFVNTEAFF.

This chain uses TRBV10-3 with TRBJ2-7, with D perhaps matching TRBD1 (6 bases). Between the trimmed V and J ends, which lost 5 bases and 2 bases, there was a span of 10 bases. This CDR3 is 13 amino acids long. The germline gives CDR1 ENHRY, CDR2 SYGVKD. The CDR3 reads CAISRTDTYEQYF. The CDR3 bases are TGTGCCATCAGTAGGACAGATACCTACGAGCAGTACTTC.

The chain recombines TRBV21-1 with TRBJ2-5; TRBD2, the table's D call, lacks a check against the DNA. TRBV21-1 is a recognized pseudogene. CDR3 length: 19 amino acids. CDR3 DNA: TGTGCCAGCAGCAAGGCCCGGGTTTCTAGCAAAATCCCGACGGAGACCCAGTACTTC. Translated, it gives CASSKARVSSKIPTETQYF.

This chain links TRBV28 with TRBJ1-1, with a tentative D call TRBD1 (5 bases). Trimming pared 5 bases from V and 0 bases from J, leaving 10 bases between. The CDR3 contains 14 residues. Germline loops: CDR1 MDHEN, CDR2 SYDVKM. The CDR3 reads CASSPPGVNTEAFF. CDR3 sequence (DNA): TGTGCCAGCAGTCCGCCGGGGGTGAACACTGAAGCTTTCTTT.

This chain connects TRBV29-1 to TRBJ1-1, with 7 positions matching TRBD1. The CDR3 loop spans 15 amino acids. Germline assignment: CDR1 SQVTM and CDR2 ANQGSEA. V was clipped by 5 bases and J by 0 bases; unmatched bases: 9. CDR3 in DNA: TGCAGCGTTTCGGGACAGATATCTATGAACACTGAAGCTTTCTTT. It specifies CSVSGQISMNTEAFF. Looking up the rest from reference TRBV29-1 and TRBJ1-1 gives the full variable domain: SAVISQKPSRDICQRGTSLTIQCQVDSQVTMMFWYRQQPGQSLTLIATANQGSEATYESGFVIDKFPISRPNLTFSTLTVSNMSPEDSSIYLCSVSGQISMNTEAFFGQGTRLTVV.

Of note for this clone: The sample holds other DNA sequences that translate to the same CDR3. This chain links TRBV6-5 with TRBJ1-5; 8 bases match TRBD1. After removal of 9 bases from V and 0 bases from J, the junction contained 4 bases not matched to a gene. The length of the CDR3 is 14 residues. Germline assignment: CDR1 MNHEY and CDR2 SVGAGI. The CDR3: CASRDRGSNQPQHF. DNA for the CDR3: TGTGCCAGTCGAGACAGGGGTAGCAATCAGCCCCAGCATTTT.

The chain couples TRBV2 to TRBJ1-3, with D hard to call. Germline V gives CDR1 SNHLY, CDR2 FYNNEI. The length of the CDR3 is 16 residues. Trimming removed 1 base from V and 0 bases from J, with 10 bases in between. CDR3 amino acids: CASSEGQANSGNTIYF. Written as DNA, the CDR3 is TGTGCCAGCAGTGAAGGGCAGGCTAACTCTGGAAACACCATATATTTT.

This clone was detected only once. The CDR3 sequence is CASSLRDSFPNEQYF. The CDR3 bases are TGTGCCAGCAGCTTAAGGGACAGTTTCCCTAACGAGCAGTACTTC. The chain couples TRBV7-6 to TRBJ2-7, with 7 bases identical to TRBD1. From germline, CDR1 is SGHVS and CDR2 FNYEAQ. Trimming removed 2 bases from V and 5 bases from J; junction bases left unmatched: 9. This CDR3 is 15 amino acids long.

The chain couples TRBV25-1 to TRBJ2-7, with a possible D match to TRBD2 (5 bases). Germline CDR1 is MGHDK and CDR2 is SYGVNS. This CDR3 contains 13 residues. With 0 bases removed from V and 6 bases from J, the gap between germline ends came to 9 bases. CDR3 residues: CASSEYGEREQYF. The CDR3 DNA reads as TGTGCCAGCAGTGAATACGGGGAGCGCGAGCAGTACTTC.

Only one count was recorded for this clone. The chain has TRBV19 and TRBJ1-5; maybe TRBD1 (6 bases). This CDR3 spans 15 amino acids. V dropped 3 bases and J dropped 0 bases, with 9 bases sitting between them. The germline CDR1 and CDR2 sequences are LNHDA and SQIVND (reference sequence). As DNA, the CDR3 is TGTGCCAGTAGTATTAGGACAGATAGCAATCAGCCCCAGCATTTT. Translation gives CASSIRTDSNQPQHF.